This entry features one TCR beta chain sequence. Method: immunoSEQ multiplex PCR; TCRdb's copy keeps in-frame clones and lacks some. This table has approximately 81,000 clones, just under 95% appearing once. The data were taken from a study of human versus mouse CDR3 diversity and MHC coevolution. Study details: immunoSEQ was reported to reach one in 200,000 T cells sensitivity.

V was pared by 0 bases and J by 0 bases, with 13 bases of the junction left unmatched. The germline gives CDR1 SGHTA, CDR2 FQGTGA. This CDR3 spans 19 amino acids. Sequencing was done on a sample of naive CD4+ T cells from blood. Sample subset: CD45RO-negative CD62L-positive naive CD4 T cells. V gene TRBV7-3 combines with J gene TRBJ1-1, with 7 bases aligning to TRBD1. This sequence originates from a person between 30 and 69 years old in good health. The CDR3 nucleotides are TGTGCCAGCAGCTTAACACGCATAAGGACAGGCTCTGTGAACACTGAAGCTTTCTTT. Residues: CASSLTRIRTGSVNTEAFF.